Listed below are T cell receptor beta chains from one sample, sequenced in a study of shared T cell receptors in the human thymus. Generated by immunoSEQ multiplex PCR, the TCRdb table keeps only in-frame clones and is missing some. Here the sample spans over 650,000 clones, about 90% being singletons. These data were also reused for a study on human thymus T cells.

The specimen was thymocytes. The receptors come from a boy in the first two years of life with a congenital heart defect. The CDR3 runs from the conserved cysteine through the conserved F or W. A D gene is named only where the DNA matches it firmly. Clone size is stated in some rows and not others, as once, few, many or a class when expanded.

j_call clone_size d_call v_call cdr3_nt cdr3_aa
TRBJ2-1 . TRBD2 TRBV19 TGTGCCAGTAGAGCGGGGGGGCCCCGGAATGAGCAGTTCTTC CASRAGGPRNEQFF
TRBJ2-1 . . TRBV25-1 TGTGCCAGCAGTGATAGGGCAGGGGATCAAATCAATGAGCAGTTCTTC CASSDRAGDQINEQFF
TRBJ2-5 . TRBD1 TRBV14 TGTGCCAGCAGCCAAGAGGGGCGTCTGGGTGTCGACAGGGGAGAGGGGTACCAAGAGACCCAGTACTTC CASSQEGRLGVDRGEGYQETQYF
TRBJ2-7 . TRBD1 TRBV5-1 TGCGCCAGCAGCCTTGGACAGGGAGCCTACGAGCAGTACTTC CASSLGQGAYEQYF
TRBJ2-1 . TRBD2 TRBV28 TGTGCCAGCAGTTCCGGGACTAGCGGGTGTTCCTACAATGAGCAGTTCTTC CASSSGTSGCSYNEQFF
TRBJ1-6 . . TRBV10-2 TGCGCCAGCATGGACGGACAAGACGGTTCACCCCTCCACTTT CASMDGQDGSPLHF
TRBJ2-1 . . TRBV27 TGTGCCAGCAGTTTAGAATCAGCGGATGAGCAGTTCTTC CASSLESADEQFF
TRBJ2-3 once . TRBV15 TGTGCCACCAGCAGCGGGAGCACAGATACGCAGTATTTT CATSSGSTDTQYF
TRBJ1-4 . TRBD1 TRBV6-5 TGTGCCAGCAGCCACACAGGGGAGGAAAAACTGTTTTTT CASSHTGEEKLFF
TRBJ2-1 . TRBD1 TRBV7-7 TGTGCCAGCAGCCGAGGACAGGGAAGGGACAATGAGCAGTTCTTC CASSRGQGRDNEQFF
TRBJ2-1 . . TRBV9 TGTGCCAGCAGCGTAGAGGGGAGGGGGGCATCCGTCGAGCAGTTCTTC CASSVEGRGASVEQFF
TRBJ2-7 . TRBD2 TRBV28 TGTGCCAGCAGTTTTCTAGCGGGGGGTTCCTACGAGCAGTACTTC CASSFLAGGSYEQYF
TRBJ2-7 . . TRBV6-5 TGTGCCAGCAGCCGAAGAAGACAGAGCTCCTACGAGCAGTACTTC CASSRRRQSSYEQYF
TRBJ2-7 . TRBD1 TRBV7-9 TGTGCCAGCAGCTCCGGGACAGGGGGCAACGAGCAGTACTTC CASSSGTGGNEQYF
TRBJ2-4 once . TRBV9 TGTGCCAGCAGCCCGGGTCGGAGGAACATTCAGTACTTC CASSPGRRNIQYF